A selection of T cell receptor beta chains follows, all from one sample in a study of cytomegalovirus exposure and HLA in healthy donors. Clones were sequenced by immunoSEQ multiplex PCR, and TCRdb holds only the in-frame ones, with some missing. The sample has under 200,000 clones. The sample was PBMCs. These receptors all come from a man in his thirties or forties in good health and CMV-seronegative. The CDR3 runs from the conserved cysteine through the conserved F or W. D genes are given only for firm matches.

cdr3_length,v_call,j_call,d_call,cdr3_aa,cdr3_nt
12,TRBV29-1,TRBJ2-7,TRBD1,CSVRTGGIEQYF,TGCAGCGTACGGACAGGGGGAATCGAGCAGTACTTC
15,TRBV5-1,TRBJ2-7,TRBD1,CASSLEGTGGHEQYF,TGCGCCAGCAGCTTGGAAGGGACAGGGGGCCACGAGCAGTACTTC
15,TRBV7-9,TRBJ1-1,TRBD1,CASSLLALKQGEAFF,TGTGCCAGCAGCTTATTGGCGTTAAAACAGGGGGAAGCTTTCTTT
14,TRBV30,TRBJ1-2,TRBD1,CAWIHDRGNYGYTF,TGTGCCTGGATACATGACAGGGGGAACTATGGCTACACCTTC
15,TRBV11-3,TRBJ1-4,.,CASSLEEGRSEKLFF,TGTGCCAGCAGCTTAGAGGAGGGGCGGAGTGAAAAACTGTTTTTT
12,TRBV25-1,TRBJ1-1,.,CASSHRASEAFF,TGTGCCAGCAGTCACAGGGCCTCTGAAGCTTTCTTT
17,TRBV7-9,TRBJ2-6,TRBD1,CASSLGGQSSGANVLTF,TGTGCCAGCAGCTTAGGGGGACAGAGCTCTGGGGCCAACGTCCTGACTTTC
16,TRBV11-2,TRBJ1-2,TRBD1,CATQPSPDDRGHGYTF,TGTGCCACCCAGCCGAGTCCCGATGACAGGGGACATGGCTACACCTTC
17,TRBV5-1,TRBJ1-6,.,CASSLAKVGRGSSPLHF,TGCGCCAGCAGCTTGGCCAAGGTGGGCAGGGGTAGTTCACCCCTCCACTTT
15,TRBV29-1,TRBJ2-7,TRBD1,CSCRGGQGPSYEQYF,TGCAGCTGCCGAGGGGGACAGGGGCCTTCCTACGAGCAGTACTTC
14,TRBV19,TRBJ2-1,TRBD2,CASTWLAGVSEQFF,TGTGCCAGTACATGGCTAGCGGGAGTTAGTGAGCAGTTCTTC
13,TRBV19,TRBJ1-6,.,CATSTGPGSPLHF,TGTGCCACCTCGACAGGTCCAGGTTCACCCCTCCACTTT
18,TRBV11-2,TRBJ2-3,TRBD2,CASSSLAGGAVGTDTQYF,TGTGCCAGCAGCTCCCTAGCGGGGGGCGCAGTCGGCACAGATACGCAGTATTTT
15,TRBV7-3,TRBJ2-5,TRBD2,CASSAGTSGRAEQYF,TGTGCCAGCAGCGCCGGGACTAGCGGGAGGGCAGAGCAGTACTTC
16,TRBV27,TRBJ1-5,TRBD1,CASGPEQGAGNQPQHF,TGTGCCAGCGGCCCTGAACAGGGGGCTGGCAATCAGCCCCAGCATTTT
16,TRBV9,TRBJ2-3,TRBD2,CASSVEAGPGTDTQYF,TGTGCCAGCAGCGTAGAAGCGGGACCGGGCACAGATACGCAGTATTTT
12,TRBV30,TRBJ1-2,.,CALTGANYGYTF,TGTGCCTTGACAGGAGCTAACTATGGCTACACCTTC
15,TRBV29-1,TRBJ2-2,TRBD2,CSVEGLAGGPGELFF,TGCAGCGTTGAAGGGCTAGCGGGAGGTCCCGGGGAGCTGTTTTTT
13,TRBV7-8,TRBJ2-1,TRBD2,CASSFGGSDEQFF,TGTGCCAGCAGCTTCGGGGGGAGCGATGAGCAGTTCTTC
20,TRBV19,TRBJ2-2,TRBD1,CASRKIVGQGAQGVTGELFF,TGTGCCAGTAGGAAGATTGTGGGACAGGGGGCGCAGGGGGTCACCGGGGAGCTGTTTTTT
15,TRBV7-9,TRBJ2-7,TRBD1,CASSRTGGSTYEQYF,TGTGCCAGCAGCCGTACAGGGGGTTCAACCTACGAGCAGTACTTC
14,TRBV6-1,TRBJ2-7,.,CASGGGDSVYEQYF,TGTGCCAGCGGCGGAGGGGACTCCGTCTACGAGCAGTACTTC
13,TRBV11-3,TRBJ1-2,.,CASSRGGDYGYTF,TGTGCCAGCAGCCGGGGGGGGGACTATGGCTACACCTTC
15,TRBV7-9,TRBJ1-2,.,CASSRGENSNYGYTF,TGTGCCAGCAGCCGGGGAGAGAACTCGAACTATGGCTACACCTTC
15,TRBV25-1,TRBJ2-3,TRBD2,CASSARLAHTDTQYF,TGTGCCAGCAGTGCCCGACTAGCGCACACAGATACGCAGTATTTT
15,TRBV7-8,TRBJ2-4,TRBD1,CASSRDRDRGNIQYF,TGTGCCAGCAGCCGGGACCGGGACAGGGGAAACATTCAGTACTTC
14,TRBV27,TRBJ2-1,TRBD2,CASTRTSGSNEQFF,TGTGCCAGCACAAGGACTAGCGGGTCCAATGAGCAGTTCTTC
18,TRBV11-1,TRBJ2-5,TRBD2,CASSLAGSGAGYQETQYF,TGTGCCAGCAGCTTAGCAGGATCGGGAGCGGGGTACCAAGAGACCCAGTACTTC
15,TRBV21-1,TRBJ1-1,.,CASSKVEGRNTEAFF,TGTGCCAGCAGCAAAGTAGAGGGCCGGAACACTGAAGCTTTCTTT
16,TRBV7-2,TRBJ2-3,TRBD1,CASSLGGGHSTDTQYF,TGTGCCAGCAGCTTAGGAGGGGGCCATAGCACAGATACGCAGTATTTT
13,TRBV28,TRBJ2-7,TRBD1,CASSSGQTDEQYF,TGTGCCAGCAGTTCGGGACAGACCGACGAGCAGTACTTC
16,TRBV6-6,TRBJ2-7,TRBD2,CASSYPPSGSPYEQYF,TGTGCCAGCAGTTACCCCCCTAGCGGGAGCCCCTACGAGCAGTACTTC
14,TRBV10-3,TRBJ1-2,.,CAISEGAQYYGYTF,TGTGCCATCAGTGAGGGGGCGCAGTACTATGGCTACACCTTC
16,TRBV5-1,TRBJ2-1,TRBD2,CASSLGVSGILDEQFF,TGCGCCAGCAGCTTAGGGGTTAGCGGGATATTGGATGAGCAGTTCTTC
15,TRBV9,TRBJ1-3,.,CASSPQDYSGNTIYF,TGTGCCAGCAGCCCACAGGACTACTCTGGAAACACCATATATTTT